The 28 T cell receptor beta chains below come from one sample, sequenced in a study of Ad26.COV2.S vaccination and SARS-CoV-2 variants. The treatment was: around 19 received Ad26.COV2.S at low or high dose, single or two shots; about 5 received placebo; per-sample allocation not given. Following the first vaccine or placebo injection, samples were taken on day 63. Repertoires were generated with immunoSEQ multiplex PCR, while TCRdb's copy carries only in-frame clones and drops some. The sample records about 350,000 clones, about 85% being singletons. The material was peripheral blood, obtained in a trial of Ad26.COV2.S vaccine versus placebo. The source of these receptors is a person aged 18-65 years who received the Ad26.COV2.S COVID-19 vaccine or a placebo.

The V gene is TRBV10-3, the J gene TRBJ2-4, with 10 bases that match TRBD1. Germline CDR1 ENHRY, CDR2 SYGVKD. The CDR3 extends over 16 amino acids. V shed 1 base, J shed 7 bases, and the junction held 7 bases outside the gene matches. CDR3 DNA sequence: TGTGCCATCAGTGAGTGGGGACAGGGGAACGGGAACATTCAGTACTTC. Its translation: CAISEWGQGNGNIQYF.

Worth noting for this clone: The sample has other DNA sequences that encode this CDR3 too. The chain couples TRBV18 to TRBJ2-2; 8 positions match TRBD2. The germline V gene encodes CDR1 KGHSH and CDR2 LQKENI. V gave up 6 bases and J gave up 1 base; unmatched junction bases: 7. The CDR3 contains 16 residues. CDR3 loop: CASSPILAENTGELFF. The CDR3, as DNA: TGTGCCAGCTCGCCTATACTAGCGGAGAACACCGGGGAGCTGTTTTTT.

The chain uses TRBV10-1 and TRBJ2-2; D gene unclear. Trimming removed 6 bases from V and 2 bases from J, with 4 bases in between. There are 12 residues in the CDR3. In germline, CDR1 is WNHNN, CDR2 SYGVQD (reference sequence). The CDR3 nucleotides read TGCGCCAGCAGACCCAACACCGGGGAGCTGTTTTTT. Amino acid sequence: CASRPNTGELFF.

The table lists this clone with a few counts. V is TRBV3-1 (or the pseudogene TRBV3-2) and J is TRBJ2-7; D is unresolved. Germline V gene sequence: CDR1 LGHDT, CDR2 YNNKEL (reference sequence). CDR3 length: 14 residues. Trimming left V 4 bases short and J 0 bases short, with 10 bases between. CDR3 in DNA: TGTGCCAGCAGCCGTCGATGGGGCTCCTACGAGCAGTACTTC. Amino acids: CASSRRWGSYEQYF.

The chain recombines TRBV11-2 with TRBJ2-1; no reliable D call. CDR1 SGHAT and CDR2 FQNNGV come from the germline V gene. Trimming took 7 bases from V and 0 from J, leaving 16 bases between them. The length of the CDR3 is 16 residues. The DNA for the CDR3 is TGTGCCAGCACGGGCTTCGGGCCGATCTCCTACAATGAGCAGTTCTTC. It yields the protein CASTGFGPISYNEQFF. Drawing the rest from reference TRBV11-2 and TRBJ2-1, the complete variable domain is EAGVAQSPRYKIIEKRQSVAFWCNPISGHATLYWYQQILGQGPKLLIQFQNNGVVDDSQLPKDRFSAERLKGVDSTLKIQPAKLEDSAVYLCASTGFGPISYNEQFFGPGTRLTVL.

The CDR3 loop reads CASSPVPGGPAGNTIYF. In nucleotides, the CDR3 is TGTGCCAGCAGCCCCGTGCCTGGGGGGCCAGCGGGAAACACCATATATTTT. The J gene is TRBJ1-3, the V gene TRBV9; D is perhaps TRBD1 (6 bases). This CDR3 comprises 17 residues. Deletions cut 4 bases from V and 4 bases from J, with 21 bases between. Germline assignment: CDR1 SGDLS and CDR2 YYNGEE.

V usage is TRBV6-5 and J usage is TRBJ1-2; D uncertain. The CDR3 is made up of 15 amino acids. The germline V gene encodes CDR1 MNHEY and CDR2 SVGAGI. V lost 6 bases, J lost 4 bases, and 18 bases lay in between. This chain's CDR3 is CASRAQPTVFYGYTF. The CDR3 DNA is TGTGCCAGCAGAGCGCAGCCCACAGTTTTCTATGGCTACACCTTC.

This clone was picked up one time. The rearrangement links TRBV14 to TRBJ1-6; no firm D call. This CDR3 spans 13 amino acids. Trimming removed 1 base at V and 7 bases at J, with 5 bases between. Germline CDR1 SGHDN, CDR2 FVKESK. The CDR3 protein is CASSQAVNSPLHF. The CDR3 bases are TGTGCCAGCAGCCAAGCGGTGAATTCACCCCTCCACTTT.

A single count supports this clone. This chain links TRBV5-1 with TRBJ1-1; D is perhaps TRBD1 (5 bases). The CDR3 runs 16 residues. Per the germline V gene, CDR1 is SGHRS and CDR2 is YFSETQ. V gave up 1 base and J gave up 5 bases, with 18 bases separating them. The CDR3 spells CASSLLPKGAGTEAFF. The CDR3 region has the DNA TGCGCCAGCAGCTTGCTTCCGAAAGGGGCGGGAACTGAAGCTTTCTTT.

The genes are TRBV12-3 or TRBV12-4 and TRBJ1-2; D not certain. This CDR3 spans 13 amino acids. The V end was cut by 5 bases, the J end by 6 bases, with 13 bases between. The CDR3 DNA sequence: TGTGCCAGCAGTACTGGACCGGGCGATGGCTACACCTTC. The encoded protein is CASSTGPGDGYTF.

The rearrangement links TRBV2 to TRBJ2-1, with 9 bases that match TRBD2. The trim removed 5 bases at V and 8 bases at J, leaving 7 bases unmatched. Germline CDR1 SNHLY, CDR2 FYNNEI. CDR3 length equals 14 residues. CDR3 nucleotide sequence: TGTGCCAGCAGTTTTAGCGGGAGTGGGGATGAGCAGTTCTTC. Translating it yields CASSFSGSGDEQFF.

The chain combines TRBV27 with TRBJ2-1; 7 nucleotides agree with TRBD1. Germline trimming cut 5 bases from V and 8 bases from J; bases unmatched to any gene: 15. There are 16 residues in the CDR3. Germline V gene data show CDR1 as MNHEY and CDR2 as SMNVEV (reference sequence). CDR3 in DNA: TGTGCCAGCAGTCAATACAGGGGTGTCTTGGGGGATGAGCAGTTCTTC. Encoded protein: CASSQYRGVLGDEQFF.

This sequence joins TRBV19 and TRBJ1-2, with unresolved D. Germline values: CDR1 LNHDA, CDR2 SQIVND (reference sequence). Trimming left V 3 bases short and J 5 bases short, with 7 bases between. The CDR3 length is 12 residues. CDR3 DNA sequence: TGTGCCAGTAGTATGGCTGGGTATGGCTACACCTTC. Translating gives CASSMAGYGYTF.

This chain connects TRBV25-1 to TRBJ2-1; 10 nucleotides align to TRBD2. The CDR3 consists of 15 residues. Trimming cost V 6 bases and J 2 bases; bases outside gene matches: 4. The germline gives CDR1 MGHDK, CDR2 SYGVNS. The DNA of the CDR3 is TGTGCCAGCAGCTCAGCGGGAGGGGCCTACAATGAGCAGTTCTTC. The encoded protein is CASSSAGGAYNEQFF.

The V gene is TRBV18, the J gene TRBJ1-1; TRBD1 agrees at 9 bases. Germline loops: CDR1 KGHSH, CDR2 LQKENI. CDR3 length equals 15 residues. The V gene end was trimmed by 4 bases and the J gene end by 0 bases; junction bases not matched to a gene: 3. CDR3 loop: CASSLGTGLNTEAFF. The CDR3, as DNA: TGTGCCAGCTCACTTGGGACAGGGTTGAACACTGAAGCTTTCTTT.

The CDR3 nucleotides are TGTGCCAGCAGCGTGGGAGGCCAGTCCTCCTACGAGCAGTACTTC. This gives the protein CASSVGGQSSYEQYF. V and J are TRBV9 and TRBJ2-7, with TRBD2 as a possible D gene (6 bases). CDR1 SGDLS and CDR2 YYNGEE come from the germline V gene. Trimming pared 2 bases from V and 0 bases from J, leaving 12 bases between. The CDR3 spans 15 residues.

The chain uses TRBV12-5 and TRBJ2-3; 9 bases are shared with TRBD2. Germline assignment: CDR1 LGHNT and CDR2 FRNRAP. The CDR3 consists of 16 residues. The ends lost 6 bases at V and 4 bases at J; junction bases unmatched: 11. The CDR3 nucleotides are TGTGCTAGTGGGGAGGGACGGCTAGCGGGACCAGATACGCAGTATTTT. This gives the protein CASGEGRLAGPDTQYF.

The V call is TRBV23-1, the J call TRBJ1-6, with 9 bases lining up with TRBD1. TRBV23-1 is an ORF for which the function is uncertain. V lost 7 bases and J lost 0; bases outside the gene matches: 13. The CDR3 loop spans 19 amino acids. The CDR3 protein is CASIPRCGTGSSYNSPLHF. CDR3 in DNA: TGCGCCAGCATCCCCCGTTGTGGGACAGGGAGCTCCTATAATTCACCCCTCCACTTT.

This chain uses TRBV10-3 with TRBJ1-2, with 7 bases aligning to TRBD1. CDR3 length: 18 residues. Germline trimming cut 4 bases from V and 0 bases from J; bases unmatched to any gene: 14. In germline, CDR1 is ENHRY, CDR2 SYGVKD. As DNA, the CDR3 is TGTGCCATCAGTGGGACAGGCATCAACCCGACCCCTAACTATGGCTACACCTTC. Encoded protein: CAISGTGINPTPNYGYTF.

This clone was detected a few times. V usage is TRBV7-2 and J usage is TRBJ2-3; 8 nucleotides match TRBD2. Germline-derived CDR1 and CDR2 are SGHTA and FQGNSA. The J segment lost 5 bases and the V segment lost 5 bases, leaving 12 bases of the junction unmatched. The CDR3 has 16 residues. The CDR3 loop is CASSLGRGGQRDTQYF. DNA for the CDR3: TGTGCCAGCAGCCTGGGCCGCGGGGGGCAGAGAGATACGCAGTATTTT.

Only a few counts were recorded for this clone. The genes are TRBV28 and TRBJ2-4; D may be TRBD1 or TRBD2 (5 bases each). This CDR3 spans 13 amino acids. CDR1 is MDHEN, CDR2 SYDVKM, per germline. The V and J ends lost 7 bases and 7 bases respectively, with 14 bases between them. In nucleotides, the CDR3 is TGTGCCAGCACGTTGGCAGGGAGTAACATTCAGTACTTC. It translates to CASTLAGSNIQYF.

The V and J genes are TRBV3-1 (or the pseudogene TRBV3-2) and TRBJ1-5, with a weak D call TRBD1 (6 bases). The CDR3 length is 14 residues. Per germline, CDR1 LGHDT and CDR2 YNNKEL (reference sequence). V shed 4 bases and J shed 3 bases, with 10 bases lying between them. The CDR3 DNA is TGTGCCAGCAGCCCCCGACAGGTCAATCAGCCCCAGCATTTT. Translating it yields CASSPRQVNQPQHF.

The J gene is TRBJ2-7, the V gene TRBV27; a weak D match, TRBD1 (6 bases). Per the germline V gene, CDR1 is MNHEY and CDR2 is SMNVEV (reference sequence). The CDR3 runs to 13 residues. Between the trimmed V and J ends, which lost 6 bases and 0 bases, there was a span of 9 bases. The chain's CDR3 is CASSQQGSYEQYF. Here the CDR3 DNA reads TGTGCCAGCAGCCAACAGGGCTCCTACGAGCAGTACTTC.

The rearrangement joins TRBV9 to TRBJ1-6, with D possibly being TRBD1 (5 bases). The V end lost 5 bases, the J end lost 14 bases, and 17 bases lay between the germline ends. This CDR3 region has 13 residues. Germline V gene data show CDR1 as SGDLS and CDR2 as YYNGEE. For the CDR3, the DNA is TGTGCCAGCAGTGAGGGACCCCCTAAGTCCCTCCACTTT. Translated, it gives CASSEGPPKSLHF.

Written as DNA, the CDR3 is TGTGCCAGCAGTGAATCGTTGGGACAGGGGGCGACGCCCGGGGAGCTGTTTTTT. Translation: CASSESLGQGATPGELFF. The V call is TRBV25-1, the J call TRBJ2-2, with 12 bases aligning to TRBD1. The CDR3 is 18 residues long. Trimming cost V 1 base and J 6 bases; bases outside gene matches: 9. Germline lookup yields CDR1 MGHDK and CDR2 SYGVNS.

The chain combines TRBV5-6 with TRBJ2-4, with D maybe TRBD1 (5 bases). Germline CDR1 is SGHDT and CDR2 is YYEEEE. Between the trimmed V and J ends, which lost 1 base and 7 bases, there was a span of 15 bases. The CDR3 is made up of 15 amino acids. The CDR3 sequence: CASSLFSYPGNIQYF. The CDR3 bases are TGTGCCAGCAGCTTGTTTTCATATCCAGGGAACATTCAGTACTTC. The full variable domain, its missing parts supplied by reference TRBV5-6 and TRBJ2-4, is DAGVTQSPTHLIKTRGQQVTLRCSPKSGHDTVSWYQQALGQGPQFIFQYYEEEERQRGNFPDRFSGHQFPNYSSELNVNALLLGDSALYLCASSLFSYPGNIQYFGAGTRLSVL.

The V and J genes are TRBV6-6 and TRBJ1-6; 9 nucleotides align to TRBD1. V shed 6 bases and J 9 bases; nucleotides not matched to a gene: 9. Germline lookup yields CDR1 MNHNY and CDR2 SVGAGI (reference sequence). The CDR3 loop spans 15 amino acids. CDR3 sequence reads: CASSPQGAQGSPLHF. CDR3 DNA: TGTGCCAGCAGCCCACAGGGGGCGCAAGGTTCACCCCTCCACTTT.

This clone was recorded only once. The chain carries TRBV4-1 and TRBJ2-1; D is unclear. Germline V gives CDR1 MGHRA, CDR2 YSYEKL. Trimming stripped 4 bases from V and 3 bases from J, with 13 bases between. This CDR3 has 15 amino acids. The CDR3 nucleotides read TGCGCCAGCAGCCCCATTGGGCTAGTCTACAATGAGCAGTTCTTC. It specifies CASSPIGLVYNEQFF.